Following are 13 T cell receptor beta chains from one sample sequenced in a study of blood T cell repertoires in COVID-19. Sequencing was performed with immunoSEQ multiplex PCR; in TCRdb, only in-frame clones are kept and a portion is missing. Of about 9,200 clones listed, less than 90% were seen once; the top ten hold around 9%. Sequencing used peripheral blood. These receptors were taken from a man in his 60s with acute or convalescent COVID-19.

This chain uses TRBV4-1 with TRBJ2-1, with a tentative D call TRBD2 (5 bases). CDR1 is MGHRA and CDR2 is YSYEKL in the germline V gene. Trimming took off 1 base at V and 4 bases at J, with 23 bases between the two ends. The CDR3 is made up of 19 amino acids. DNA for the CDR3: TGCGCCAGCAGCCAAGTCGGATCAGCAGCCTCGGGAAGATACAATGAGCAGTTCTTC. Translation: CASSQVGSAASGRYNEQFF.

This chain uses TRBV25-1 with TRBJ1-5, with 9 bases identical to TRBD1. CDR3 length: 15 residues. V dropped 5 bases and J dropped 1; count of bases not matched to a gene: 3. CDR1 and CDR2 from the germline V gene are MGHDK and SYGVNS. The CDR3 loop reads CASSKGTGSNQPQHF. The CDR3 DNA sequence: TGTGCCAGCAGTAAGGGGACAGGGAGCAATCAGCCCCAGCATTTT.

The V call is TRBV4-1, the J call TRBJ1-1; 9 positions match TRBD1. CDR3 length: 15 residues. V shed 2 bases and J 1 base; nucleotides not matched to a gene: 2. Germline CDR1 MGHRA, CDR2 YSYEKL. Here the CDR3 reads CASSQTGQGNTEAFF. In DNA, the CDR3 is TGCGCCAGCAGCCAAACGGGACAGGGGAACACTGAAGCTTTCTTT.

This clone was detected once. The chain carries TRBV24-1 and TRBJ2-7; maybe TRBD1 (5 bases). CDR1 KGHDR and CDR2 SFDVKD come from the germline V gene. V gave up 1 base and J gave up 1 base, with 10 bases separating them. The CDR3 sequence is 15 residues long. This CDR3 is CATSDLETASYEQYV. CDR3 sequence (DNA): TGTGCCACCAGTGATTTAGAGACAGCGTCCTACGAGCAGTACGTC.

This rearrangement joins TRBV18 to TRBJ2-3, with TRBD1 as a possible D gene (6 bases). This CDR3 spans 13 amino acids. Germline assignment: CDR1 KGHSH and CDR2 LQKENI. V lost 2 bases and J lost 4, with 7 bases in between. This CDR3 is CASSPAGADTQYF. CDR3 DNA sequence: TGTGCCAGCTCACCAGCAGGGGCAGATACGCAGTATTTT. Full variable domain (missing parts from reference TRBV18 and TRBJ2-3): NAGVMQNPRHLVRRRGQEARLRCSPMKGHSHVYWYRQLPEEGLKFMVYLQKENIIDESGMPKERFSAEFPKEGPSILRIQQVVRGDSAAYFCASSPAGADTQYFGPGTRLTVL.

This rearrangement joins TRBV5-1 to TRBJ1-1; the match to TRBD1 covers 8 bases. The germline V gene has CDR1 SGHRS and CDR2 YFSETQ. The V and J ends lost 0 bases and 0 bases, in that order; junction bases with no gene match: 22. This CDR3 spans 22 amino acids. This CDR3 is CASSLGTLRPTGDPFMNTEAFF. The CDR3 nucleotides are TGCGCCAGCAGCTTGGGGACCTTGCGGCCGACAGGGGATCCTTTTATGAACACTGAAGCTTTCTTT.

The chain recombines TRBV28 with TRBJ2-3; possible D gene TRBD1, 6 bases. V lost 7 bases, J lost 2 bases, and 13 bases lay in between. Germline V lookup: CDR1 MDHEN, CDR2 SYDVKM. The CDR3 is 14 residues long. CDR3 coding DNA: TGTGCCAGCACCTCCGGACAGATCACAGATACGCAGTATTTT. Its protein product is CASTSGQITDTQYF.

The chain carries TRBV6-6 and TRBJ1-1, with 7 bases fitting TRBD1. V lost 5 bases, J lost 5 bases, and 11 bases stayed unmatched. The germline V gene encodes CDR1 MNHNY and CDR2 SVGAGI (reference sequence). This CDR3 has 15 amino acids. The DNA for the CDR3 is TGTGCCAGCAGTCGGACAGGATCGATGGGGACTGAAGCTTTCTTT. Amino acids: CASSRTGSMGTEAFF.

The V gene is TRBV27, the J gene TRBJ2-7, with 8 positions matching TRBD1. The CDR3 runs to 15 residues. The germline gives CDR1 MNHEY, CDR2 SMNVEV (reference sequence). V lost 10 bases and J lost 1; bases outside the gene matches: 12. The CDR3 loop is CATSRQGTLSYEQYF. DNA for the CDR3: TGTGCCACCAGCCGACAGGGGACGTTATCCTACGAGCAGTACTTC.

J is TRBJ2-3 and V is TRBV7-9; tentative D call: TRBD2 (6 bases). The CDR3 loop spans 15 amino acids. Trimming removed 1 base from V and 3 bases from J, with 11 bases in between. Germline V gene sequence: CDR1 SEHNR, CDR2 FQNEAQ (reference sequence). The CDR3 nucleotides read TGTGCCAGCAGCTTAGGGCGGGGCACTACAGATACGCAGTATTTT. It specifies CASSLGRGTTDTQYF.

The J gene is TRBJ1-3, the V gene TRBV11-3, with D maybe TRBD1 (6 bases). The CDR3 runs to 15 residues. The germline V gene has CDR1 SGHNT and CDR2 YENEEA. The ends were cut back, 5 bases at V and 6 bases at J, with 17 bases in the middle. The DNA for the CDR3 is TGTGCCAGCAGCCCTGGCGGGGGCCGCGAAAACACCATATATTTT. The encoded protein is CASSPGGGRENTIYF.

This clone appeared a single time. This chain joins TRBV7-9 and TRBJ2-2; 9 bases line up with TRBD1. This CDR3 is 19 amino acids long. V gave up 6 bases and J gave up 3 bases; unmatched junction bases: 17. Germline values: CDR1 SEHNR, CDR2 FQNEAQ (reference sequence). The CDR3 here is CASRIDRGRDYRHTGELFF. CDR3 nucleotide sequence: TGTGCCAGCAGAATTGACAGGGGGAGGGACTATCGACACACCGGGGAGCTGTTTTTT.

The J gene is TRBJ1-2, the V gene TRBV4-3; 9 nucleotides agree with TRBD1. Per germline, CDR1 LGHNA and CDR2 YSLEER. CDR3 length equals 17 residues. V lost 1 base, J lost 3 bases, and 9 bases stayed unmatched. The chain's CDR3 is CASSQGLQGAIHYGYTF. In DNA form, the CDR3 reads TGCGCCAGCAGCCAAGGCTTACAGGGGGCGATCCACTATGGCTACACCTTC.